The 3 T cell receptor beta chains below all came from one sample that was sequenced in a study of cytomegalovirus exposure and HLA in healthy donors. Use of 60 Vbeta and 13 Jbeta primers characterized the PCR. Measured with immunoSEQ multiplex PCR; TCRdb has only the in-frame clones, and not every one. The sample lists about 180,000 clones; around four fifths were seen once. Sequencing used PBMCs. These receptors were taken from a woman in her twenties or thirties in good health and CMV-seropositive.

A remark on this clone: The same CDR3 arises from other DNA sequences in this sample as well. The J gene is TRBJ1-2, the V gene TRBV27; 8 bases agree with TRBD1. Germline loops: CDR1 MNHEY, CDR2 SMNVEV (reference sequence). The V segment lost 8 bases and the J segment 2 bases; nucleotides outside the gene matches: 4. The CDR3 contains 13 residues. The CDR3 nucleotides read TGTGCCAGCCGTAGGACAGGGAACTATGGCTACACCTTC. Its protein is CASRRTGNYGYTF.

The rearrangement links TRBV5-4 to TRBJ2-7; 9 positions agree with TRBD2. V trimming: 1 base; J trimming: 2 bases; junction bases outside the gene matches: 7. Germline CDR1 is SGHNT and CDR2 is YYREEE (reference sequence). This CDR3 contains 16 residues. The CDR3 loop is CASSLPRTSATYEQYF. The CDR3 DNA is TGTGCCAGCAGCTTGCCTCGGACTAGCGCTACCTACGAGCAGTACTTC.

The chain combines TRBV28 with TRBJ1-4; tentative D call: TRBD1 (5 bases). Germline CDR1 MDHEN, CDR2 SYDVKM. The ends were cut back, 2 bases at V and 8 bases at J, with 12 bases in the middle. The CDR3 has 14 residues. Here the CDR3 DNA reads TGTGCCAGCAGTTTAAGGGGATGGTTGGAAAAACTGTTTTTT. Translated, it gives CASSLRGWLEKLFF.